The clone carrying this T cell receptor (beta chain) was recorded at least ten times. Its antigen is unidentified. Included in the TCR beta cDNA libraries were unique molecular identifiers. With about 0.95 to 11 million T cells as the source, some 500,000 cDNA molecules resulted. TCRdb recomputed calls from the PCR reads with MiXCR, one row per CDR3 protein. The repertoire has more than 450,000 distinct CDR3 sequences, about a third of them found once; the top ten carry about 5.6%. The CDR3 is 14 residues long. Trimming cost V 1 base and J 3 bases, with 10 bases left between them. Per germline, CDR1 SGHAT and CDR2 FQNNGV. This sample is part of a study of post-analysis software for immune sequencing data. Study context: Included among the disease courses, which were recorded for the cohort, were relapsing-remitting, secondary progressive and progressive-relapsing multiple sclerosis.

Overall study findings and caveats: The study found TRBV5-6, TRBV5-1 and TRBV20-1 among a few TRBV segments more frequent in patients than controls. Multiple sclerosis patients showed significantly lower normalized Chao1 diversity than controls did. Batch-mates among the samples co-clustered strongly by F measure.

Source material: blood. This sequence originates from a girl under 18 with multiple sclerosis. The chain uses TRBV11-2 and TRBJ2-7; D not resolved. The CDR3 coding sequence is TGTGCCAGCAGCTTAGCACCTAACTACTACGAGCAGTACTTC. Translated: CASSLAPNYYEQYF.